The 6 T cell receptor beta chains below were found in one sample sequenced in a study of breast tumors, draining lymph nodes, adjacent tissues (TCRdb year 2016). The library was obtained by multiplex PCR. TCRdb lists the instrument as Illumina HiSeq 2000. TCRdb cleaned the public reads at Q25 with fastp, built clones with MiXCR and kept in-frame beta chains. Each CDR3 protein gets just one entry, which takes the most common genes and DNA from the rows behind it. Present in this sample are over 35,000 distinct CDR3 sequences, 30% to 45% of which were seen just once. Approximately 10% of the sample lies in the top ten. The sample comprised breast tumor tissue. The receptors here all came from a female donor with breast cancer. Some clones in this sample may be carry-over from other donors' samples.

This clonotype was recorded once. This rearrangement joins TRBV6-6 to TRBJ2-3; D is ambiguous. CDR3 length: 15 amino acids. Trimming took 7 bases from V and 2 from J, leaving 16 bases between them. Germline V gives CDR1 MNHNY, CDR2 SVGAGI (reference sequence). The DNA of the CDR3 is TGTGCCAGCACCCAAGGTGACTTCAACACAGATACGCAGTATTTT. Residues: CASTQGDFNTDTQYF.

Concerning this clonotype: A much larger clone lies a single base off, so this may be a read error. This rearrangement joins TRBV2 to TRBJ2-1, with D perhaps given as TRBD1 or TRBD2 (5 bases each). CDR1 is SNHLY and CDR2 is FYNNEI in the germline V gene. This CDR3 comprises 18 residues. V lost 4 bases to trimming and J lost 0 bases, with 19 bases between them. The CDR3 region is CASSVQGPLSPSYNEQFF. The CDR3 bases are TGTGCCAGCAGTGTTCAGGGACCCCTAAGCCCCTCCTACAATGAGCAGTTCTTC.

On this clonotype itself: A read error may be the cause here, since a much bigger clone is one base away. CDR3 loop: CASTRGTGREGDTQYF. CDR3 sequence (DNA): TGCGCCAGCACCCGCGGGACAGGGCGTGAGGGAGATACGCAGTATTTT. J is TRBJ2-3 and V is TRBV5-1, with 9 bases fitting TRBD1. With 6 bases clipped from V and 5 bases from J, the junction kept 13 bases outside the gene matches. Per germline, CDR1 SGHRS and CDR2 YFSETQ. The CDR3 sequence is 16 residues long.

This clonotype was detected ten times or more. The CDR3 DNA is TGTGCCACCAGCAGAACGGTTTTCGACAGGGGGTACCACAATGAGCAGTTCTTC. Translating it yields CATSRTVFDRGYHNEQFF. The chain is built from TRBV15 and TRBJ2-1, with 9 bases identical to TRBD1. V dropped 2 bases and J dropped 5; count of bases not matched to a gene: 13. The CDR3 is 18 residues long. From germline, CDR1 is LNHNV and CDR2 YYDKDF (reference sequence).

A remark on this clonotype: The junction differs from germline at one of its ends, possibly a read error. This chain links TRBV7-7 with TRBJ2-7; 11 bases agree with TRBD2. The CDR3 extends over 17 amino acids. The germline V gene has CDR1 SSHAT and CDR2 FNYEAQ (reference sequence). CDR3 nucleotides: TGTGCTAGCAGCTTGGTAGCGGGAGGGCCCTCCGTCTACGAGCAGTACTTC. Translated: CASSLVAGGPSVYEQYF.

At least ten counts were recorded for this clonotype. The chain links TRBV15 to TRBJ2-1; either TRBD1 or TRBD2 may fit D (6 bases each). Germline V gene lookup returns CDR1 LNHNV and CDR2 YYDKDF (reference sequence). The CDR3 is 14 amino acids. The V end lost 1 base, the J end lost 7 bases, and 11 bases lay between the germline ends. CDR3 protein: CATSRGQAGNEQFF. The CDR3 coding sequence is TGTGCCACCAGCAGAGGACAGGCGGGGAATGAGCAGTTCTTC.